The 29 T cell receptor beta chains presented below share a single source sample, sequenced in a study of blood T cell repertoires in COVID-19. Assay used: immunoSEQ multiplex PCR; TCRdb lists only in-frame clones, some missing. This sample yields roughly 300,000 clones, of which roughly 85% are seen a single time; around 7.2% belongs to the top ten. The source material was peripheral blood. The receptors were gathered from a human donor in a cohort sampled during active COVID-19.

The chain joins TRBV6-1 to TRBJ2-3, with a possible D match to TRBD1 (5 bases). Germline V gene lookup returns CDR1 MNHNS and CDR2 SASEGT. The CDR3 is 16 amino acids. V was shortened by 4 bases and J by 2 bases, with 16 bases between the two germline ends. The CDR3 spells CASSVLGQSTTDTQYF. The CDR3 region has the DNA TGTGCCAGCAGTGTTCTTGGACAATCCACCACAGATACGCAGTATTTT.

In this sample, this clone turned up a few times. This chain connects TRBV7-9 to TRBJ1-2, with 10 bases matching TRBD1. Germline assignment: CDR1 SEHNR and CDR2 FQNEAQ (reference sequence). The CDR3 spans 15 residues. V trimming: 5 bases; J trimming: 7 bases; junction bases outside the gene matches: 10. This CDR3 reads CASSPSMTGGGGYTF. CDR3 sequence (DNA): TGTGCCAGCAGCCCCAGTATGACAGGGGGCGGTGGCTACACCTTC.

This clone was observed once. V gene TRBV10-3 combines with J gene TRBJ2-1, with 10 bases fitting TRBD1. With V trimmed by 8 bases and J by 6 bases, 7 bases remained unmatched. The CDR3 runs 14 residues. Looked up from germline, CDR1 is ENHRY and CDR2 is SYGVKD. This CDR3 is CAIHARDRGNEQFF. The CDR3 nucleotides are TGTGCCATCCATGCCCGGGACAGGGGCAATGAGCAGTTCTTC.

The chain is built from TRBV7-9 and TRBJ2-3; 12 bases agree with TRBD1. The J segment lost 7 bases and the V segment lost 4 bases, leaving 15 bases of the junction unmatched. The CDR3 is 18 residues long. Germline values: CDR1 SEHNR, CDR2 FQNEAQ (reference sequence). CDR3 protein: CASSSEPRGDRGRHTQYF. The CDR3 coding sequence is TGTGCCAGCAGCTCGGAGCCGAGGGGGGACAGGGGGCGGCATACGCAGTATTTT.

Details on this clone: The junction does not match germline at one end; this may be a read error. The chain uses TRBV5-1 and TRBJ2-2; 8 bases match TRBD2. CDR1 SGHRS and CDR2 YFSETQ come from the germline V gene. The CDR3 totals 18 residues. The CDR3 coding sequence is TGCGCCAGCTGCTTTCAATCTAGCCGGGGGGGCCGGATCGGGGAGCTGTTTTTT. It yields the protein CASCFQSSRGGRIGELFF.

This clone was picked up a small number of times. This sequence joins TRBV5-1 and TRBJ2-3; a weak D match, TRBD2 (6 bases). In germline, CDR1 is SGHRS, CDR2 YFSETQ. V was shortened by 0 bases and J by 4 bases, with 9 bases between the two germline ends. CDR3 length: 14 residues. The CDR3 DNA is TGCGCCAGCAGCTTGGGGGACTCGGCAGATACGCAGTATTTT. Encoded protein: CASSLGDSADTQYF.

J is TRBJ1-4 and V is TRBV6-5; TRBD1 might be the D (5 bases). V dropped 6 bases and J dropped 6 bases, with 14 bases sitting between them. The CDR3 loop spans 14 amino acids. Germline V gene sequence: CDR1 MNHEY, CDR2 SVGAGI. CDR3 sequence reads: CASRLQGIDEKLFF. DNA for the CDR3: TGTGCCAGCAGACTGCAGGGCATAGATGAAAAACTGTTTTTT.

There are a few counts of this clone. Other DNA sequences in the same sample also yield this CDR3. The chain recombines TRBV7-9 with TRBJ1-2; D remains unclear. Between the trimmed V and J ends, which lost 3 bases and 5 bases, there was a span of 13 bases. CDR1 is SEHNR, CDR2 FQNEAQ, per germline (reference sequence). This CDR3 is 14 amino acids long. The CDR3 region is CASSLQAGRYGYTF. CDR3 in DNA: TGTGCCAGCAGCTTGCAGGCGGGCCGGTATGGCTACACCTTC.

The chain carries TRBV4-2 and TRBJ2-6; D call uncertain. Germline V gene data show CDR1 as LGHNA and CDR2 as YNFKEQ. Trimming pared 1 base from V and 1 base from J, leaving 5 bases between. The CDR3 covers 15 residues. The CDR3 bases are TGTGCCAGCAGCCAAGCAAAATCTGGGGCCAACGTCCTGACTTTC. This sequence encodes CASSQAKSGANVLTF.

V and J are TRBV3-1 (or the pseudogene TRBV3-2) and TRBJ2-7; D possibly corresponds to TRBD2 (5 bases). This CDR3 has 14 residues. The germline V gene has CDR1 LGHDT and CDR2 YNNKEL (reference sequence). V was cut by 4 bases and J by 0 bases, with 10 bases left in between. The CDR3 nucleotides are TGTGCCAGCAGCCCCTCGGGGAGCTCCTACGAGCAGTACTTC. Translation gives CASSPSGSSYEQYF.

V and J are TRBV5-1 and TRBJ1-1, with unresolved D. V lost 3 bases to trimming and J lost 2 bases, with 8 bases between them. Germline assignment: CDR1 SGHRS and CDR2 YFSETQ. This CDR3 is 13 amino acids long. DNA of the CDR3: TGCGCCAGCAGCTACTCGGGAAACACTGAAGCTTTCTTT. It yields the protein CASSYSGNTEAFF.

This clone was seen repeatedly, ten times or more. The CDR3 DNA follows: TGTGCCAGCAGCCAAGATTTGAGCGGGGGGGCCCCCACAGATACGCAGTATTTT. It yields the protein CASSQDLSGGAPTDTQYF. The rearrangement links TRBV4-2 to TRBJ2-3, with 10 nucleotides matching TRBD2. From germline, CDR1 is LGHNA and CDR2 YNFKEQ. This CDR3 region has 18 residues. Losses at the gene ends were 0 bases for V and 2 bases for J; bases not matched to a gene: 8.

The CDR3 region has the DNA TGCGCCAGCAGAAATGGACACAGGGGGGATGGCTACACCTTC. Encoded protein: CASRNGHRGDGYTF. The rearrangement links TRBV5-1 to TRBJ1-2; TRBD1 matches at 8 bases. The CDR3 has 14 amino acids. V lost 5 bases, J lost 6 bases, and 9 bases stayed unmatched. Germline V gene lookup returns CDR1 SGHRS and CDR2 YFSETQ. Using reference TRBV5-1 and TRBJ1-2 for the parts outside the CDR3, the full variable domain is KAGVTQTPRYLIKTRGQQVTLSCSPISGHRSVSWYQQTPGQGLQFLFEYFSETQRNKGNFPGRFSGRQFSNSRSEMNVSTLELGDSALYLCASRNGHRGDGYTFGSGTRLTVV.

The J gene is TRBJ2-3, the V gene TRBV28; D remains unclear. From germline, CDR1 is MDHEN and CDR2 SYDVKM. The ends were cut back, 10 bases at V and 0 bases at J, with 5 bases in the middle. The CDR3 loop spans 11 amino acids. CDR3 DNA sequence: TGTGCCAATCCTAGCACAGATACGCAGTATTTT. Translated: CANPSTDTQYF.

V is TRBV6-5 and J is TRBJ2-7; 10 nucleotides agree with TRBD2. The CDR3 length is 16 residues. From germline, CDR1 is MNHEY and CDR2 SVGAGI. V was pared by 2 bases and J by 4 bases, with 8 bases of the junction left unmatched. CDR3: CASSYLTSGATYEQYF. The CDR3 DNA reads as TGTGCCAGCAGTTACCTTACTAGCGGGGCGACATACGAGCAGTACTTC.

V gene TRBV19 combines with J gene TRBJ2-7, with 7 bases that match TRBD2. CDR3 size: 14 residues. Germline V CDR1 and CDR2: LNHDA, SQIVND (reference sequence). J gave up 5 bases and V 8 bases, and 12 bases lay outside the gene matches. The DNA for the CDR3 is TGTGCCAGTTCAGCGGGGACGGGTGGCAACGAGCAGTACTTC. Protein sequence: CASSAGTGGNEQYF.

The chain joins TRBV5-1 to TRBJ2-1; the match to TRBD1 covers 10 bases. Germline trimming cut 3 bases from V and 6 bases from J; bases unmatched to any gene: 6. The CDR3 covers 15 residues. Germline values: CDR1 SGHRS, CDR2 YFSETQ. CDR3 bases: TGCGCCAGCAGCTCCACCCGGGACAGGGGCAATGAGCAGTTCTTC. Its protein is CASSSTRDRGNEQFF.

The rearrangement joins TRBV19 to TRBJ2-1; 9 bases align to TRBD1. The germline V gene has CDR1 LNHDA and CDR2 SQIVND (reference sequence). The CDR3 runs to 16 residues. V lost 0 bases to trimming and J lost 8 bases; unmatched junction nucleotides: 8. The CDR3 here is CASSIDLNRGHYEQFF. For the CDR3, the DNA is TGTGCCAGTAGTATAGATCTCAACAGGGGGCATTATGAGCAGTTCTTC.

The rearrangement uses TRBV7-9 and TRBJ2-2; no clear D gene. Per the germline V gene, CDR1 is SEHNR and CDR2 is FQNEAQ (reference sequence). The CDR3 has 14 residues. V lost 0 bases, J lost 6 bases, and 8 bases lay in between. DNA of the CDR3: TGTGCCAGCAGCTTAGCGGGCTTACCCGGGGAGCTGTTTTTT. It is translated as CASSLAGLPGELFF.

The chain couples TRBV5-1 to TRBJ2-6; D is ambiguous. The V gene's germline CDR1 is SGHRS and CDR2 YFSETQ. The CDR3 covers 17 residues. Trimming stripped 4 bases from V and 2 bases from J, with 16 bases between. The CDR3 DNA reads TGCGCCAGCAGCCGAAACTACCTCTCAACTGGGGCCAACGTCCTGACTTTC. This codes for CASSRNYLSTGANVLTF. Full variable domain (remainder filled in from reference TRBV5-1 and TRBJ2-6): KAGVTQTPRYLIKTRGQQVTLSCSPISGHRSVSWYQQTPGQGLQFLFEYFSETQRNKGNFPGRFSGRQFSNSRSEMNVSTLELGDSALYLCASSRNYLSTGANVLTFGAGSRLTVL.

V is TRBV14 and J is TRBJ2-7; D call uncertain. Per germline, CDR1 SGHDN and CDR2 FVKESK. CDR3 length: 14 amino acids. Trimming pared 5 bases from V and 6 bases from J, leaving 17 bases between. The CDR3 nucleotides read TGTGCCAGCAGCGAGGTTGGATTCCTCGGCGAGCAGTACTTC. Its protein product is CASSEVGFLGEQYF.

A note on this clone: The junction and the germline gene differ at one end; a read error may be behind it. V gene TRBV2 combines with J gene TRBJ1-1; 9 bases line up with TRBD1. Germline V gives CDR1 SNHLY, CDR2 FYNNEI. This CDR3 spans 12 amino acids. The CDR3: CASSVQGAEAFF. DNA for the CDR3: TGTGCCAGCAGTGTACAGGGGGCTGAGGCTTTCTTT.

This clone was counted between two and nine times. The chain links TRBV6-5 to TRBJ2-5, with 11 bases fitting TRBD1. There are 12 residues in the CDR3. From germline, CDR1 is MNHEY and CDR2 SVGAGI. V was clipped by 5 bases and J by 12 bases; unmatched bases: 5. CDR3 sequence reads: CASSHGDRGKYF. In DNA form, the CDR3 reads TGTGCCAGCAGTCACGGGGACAGGGGGAAGTACTTC.

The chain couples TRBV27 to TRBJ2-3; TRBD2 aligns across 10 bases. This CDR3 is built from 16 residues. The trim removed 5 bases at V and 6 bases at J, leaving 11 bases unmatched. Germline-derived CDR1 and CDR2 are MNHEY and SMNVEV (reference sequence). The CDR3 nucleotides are TGTGCCAGCAGTCCCCGGCTAGCGGGGGACGTTGATACGCAGTATTTT. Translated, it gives CASSPRLAGDVDTQYF.

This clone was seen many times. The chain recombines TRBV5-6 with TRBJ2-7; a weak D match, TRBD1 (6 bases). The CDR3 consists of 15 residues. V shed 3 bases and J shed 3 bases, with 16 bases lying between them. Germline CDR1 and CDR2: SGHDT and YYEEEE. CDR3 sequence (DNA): TGTGCCAGCAGCTCGAGGGGACACTCTTACTACGAGCAGTACTTC. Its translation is CASSSRGHSYYEQYF.

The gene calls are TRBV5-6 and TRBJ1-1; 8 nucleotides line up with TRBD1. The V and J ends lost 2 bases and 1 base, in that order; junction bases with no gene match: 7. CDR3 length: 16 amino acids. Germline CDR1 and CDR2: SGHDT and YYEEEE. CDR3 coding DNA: TGTGCCAGCAGCTTAAGGACAGGGAGGACGAACACTGAAGCTTTCTTT. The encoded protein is CASSLRTGRTNTEAFF.

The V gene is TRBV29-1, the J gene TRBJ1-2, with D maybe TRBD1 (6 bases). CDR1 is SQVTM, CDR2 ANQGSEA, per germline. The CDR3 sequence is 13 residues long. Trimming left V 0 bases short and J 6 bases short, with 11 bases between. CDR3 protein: CSVEDSTGDGYTF. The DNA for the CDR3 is TGCAGCGTTGAAGATTCGACAGGAGATGGCTACACCTTC.

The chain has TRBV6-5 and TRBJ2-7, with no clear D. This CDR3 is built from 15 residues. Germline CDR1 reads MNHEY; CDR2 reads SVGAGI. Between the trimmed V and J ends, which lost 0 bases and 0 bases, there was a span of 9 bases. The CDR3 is CASSYSVPSSYEQYF. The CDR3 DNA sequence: TGTGCCAGCAGTTACTCGGTCCCCAGCTCCTACGAGCAGTACTTC.

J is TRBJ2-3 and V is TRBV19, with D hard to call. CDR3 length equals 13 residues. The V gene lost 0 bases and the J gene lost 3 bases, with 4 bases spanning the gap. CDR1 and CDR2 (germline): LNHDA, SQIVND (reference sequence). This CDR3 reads CASSIDVTDTQYF. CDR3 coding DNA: TGTGCCAGTAGTATAGACGTGACAGATACGCAGTATTTT.